These 11 T cell receptor beta chains share one sample of origin, sequenced in a study of vaccination effects on CD4 cells after COVID-19. With the ViraFEST assay, the study expanded antigen-specific CD4+ T cells using viral peptide pools, then sequenced them. Upon completion of more than eight days in culture, CD4+ T cells were isolated. Previously uninfected by SARS-CoV-2, the vaccine recipients also showed negative nucleocapsid antibodies. Their specific antigens are unknown. Clones were sequenced by immunoSEQ multiplex PCR, and TCRdb holds only the in-frame ones, with some missing. The sample records about 41,000 clones, more than 60% being singletons. The specimen was CD4+ T cells from PBMCs cultured with HCoV-OC43 spike peptides, collected before COVID-19 vaccination. The sample's subset: HCoV-OC43 spike overlapping peptide pool stimulation. The receptor source for this set is a human donor who received a COVID-19 vaccine.

The chain is built from TRBV19 and TRBJ1-5; 7 bases match TRBD1. The length of the CDR3 is 18 residues. Germline assignment: CDR1 LNHDA and CDR2 SQIVND (reference sequence). The V segment lost 2 bases and the J segment 9 bases; nucleotides outside the gene matches: 19. The CDR3 nucleotides read TGTGCCAGTAGTATAAGACAGGGTATAAGGGATCGTCGCTTGCCCCAGCATTTT. Encoded protein: CASSIRQGIRDRRLPQHF.

J is TRBJ2-1 and V is TRBV5-4; D is unresolved. The V gene lost 0 bases and the J gene lost 8 bases, with 6 bases spanning the gap. The CDR3 has 12 amino acids. Germline loops: CDR1 SGHNT, CDR2 YYREEE (reference sequence). The CDR3 DNA reads TGTGCCAGCAGCTTGGGAGTAGATGAGCAGTTCTTC. Translation gives CASSLGVDEQFF. The full variable domain, with the rest looked up from reference TRBV5-4 and TRBJ2-1, is ETGVTQSPTHLIKTRGQQVTLRCSSQSGHNTVSWYQQALGQGPQFIFQYYREEENGRGNFPPRFSGLQFPNYSSELNVNALELDDSALYLCASSLGVDEQFFGPGTRLTVL.

This rearrangement joins TRBV7-9 to TRBJ2-5; unclear D gene. This CDR3 comprises 13 residues. Trimming shortened V by 2 bases and J by 4 bases, and 8 bases separated the two germline ends. Germline assignment: CDR1 SEHNR and CDR2 FQNEAQ (reference sequence). CDR3 nucleotide sequence: TGTGCCAGCAGCTTATTTTATCGAGAGACCCAGTACTTC. This codes for CASSLFYRETQYF.

The gene calls are TRBV6-5 and TRBJ2-7; D gene uncertain. CDR1 and CDR2 (germline): MNHEY, SVGAGI. This CDR3 is 11 amino acids long. Trimming pared 5 bases from V and 3 bases from J, leaving 5 bases between. The CDR3 is CASSNLYEQYF. CDR3 nucleotides: TGTGCCAGCAGTAACCTCTACGAGCAGTACTTC.

This chain joins TRBV5-1 and TRBJ2-1; D assignment may be TRBD1 or TRBD2 (5 bases each). This CDR3 spans 13 amino acids. CDR1 is SGHRS and CDR2 is YFSETQ in the germline V gene. Trimming took 3 bases from V and 6 from J, leaving 10 bases between them. The CDR3 loop reads CASSWDGSNEQFF. DNA for the CDR3: TGCGCCAGCAGCTGGGACGGATCCAATGAGCAGTTCTTC. Together with reference TRBV5-1 and TRBJ2-1, the CDR3 gives the full variable domain: KAGVTQTPRYLIKTRGQQVTLSCSPISGHRSVSWYQQTPGQGLQFLFEYFSETQRNKGNFPGRFSGRQFSNSRSEMNVSTLELGDSALYLCASSWDGSNEQFFGPGTRLTVL.

The gene calls are TRBV15 and TRBJ1-2, with D unresolved. The CDR3 runs to 13 residues. CDR1 and CDR2 from the germline V gene are LNHNV and YYDKDF (reference sequence). The V and J ends lost 5 bases and 3 bases respectively, with 10 bases between them. CDR3 sequence reads: CATSGGVDYGYTF. CDR3 bases: TGTGCCACCAGCGGAGGTGTGGACTATGGCTACACCTTC.

This chain joins TRBV2 and TRBJ2-3, with 15 nucleotides matching TRBD2. With V trimmed by 3 bases and J by 8 bases, 6 bases remained unmatched. The CDR3 totals 16 residues. Germline CDR1 is SNHLY and CDR2 is FYNNEI. The CDR3 region is CASSDRTSGGAGTQYF. CDR3 nucleotides: TGTGCCAGCAGTGACCGGACTAGCGGGGGGGCGGGTACGCAGTATTTT.

V and J are TRBV27 and TRBJ1-5; perhaps TRBD1 as D (6 bases). V dropped 6 bases and J dropped 0 bases, with 9 bases sitting between them. Germline loops: CDR1 MNHEY, CDR2 SMNVEV (reference sequence). The CDR3 has 14 residues. DNA of the CDR3: TGTGCCAGCAGACAGGGAAATAGCAATCAGCCCCAGCATTTT. It codes for CASRQGNSNQPQHF.

The V call is TRBV18, the J call TRBJ2-2, with a tentative D call TRBD1 (5 bases). Deletions cut 0 bases from V and 3 bases from J, with 11 bases between. The CDR3 runs 16 residues. Germline lookup yields CDR1 KGHSH and CDR2 LQKENI. The CDR3 DNA is TGTGCCAGCTCACCACCGGGGCTTCGGGACACCGGGGAGCTGTTTTTT. The encoded protein is CASSPPGLRDTGELFF.

The chain carries TRBV10-3 and TRBJ2-5; possible D gene TRBD2, 6 bases. The CDR3 extends over 15 amino acids. V lost 0 bases, J lost 2 bases, and 10 bases lay in between. The germline gives CDR1 ENHRY, CDR2 SYGVKD. The CDR3 nucleotides read TGTGCCATCAGTGAGTCGACGGGGAGGCAAGAGACCCAGTACTTC. Translating gives CAISESTGRQETQYF.

This clone was seen a handful of times. The chain combines TRBV4-2 with TRBJ1-2, with 9 bases fitting TRBD1. With V trimmed by 3 bases and J by 6 bases, 8 bases remained unmatched. Germline CDR1 is LGHNA and CDR2 is YNFKEQ. The CDR3 runs 15 residues. This CDR3 reads CASSQEGTGIDGYTF. In nucleotides, the CDR3 is TGTGCCAGCAGCCAGGAGGGGACAGGGATCGATGGCTACACCTTC.